This paragraph reports one T cell receptor beta chain. The sample belongs to a study of blood T cell repertoires in COVID-19. About the study: PBMCs, B-cell-depleted T cells, or T cells provided the cDNA or gDNA that made up the material.

The CDR3 loop spans 17 amino acids. V dropped 5 bases and J dropped 7; count of bases not matched to a gene: 15. CDR1 is MDHEN, CDR2 SYDVKM, per germline. Before being deemed recovered, Cohort 3 donors had two negative PCRs, clearance, or symptom resolution. Authors' data handling: The authors estimated nucleated cell counts from reference gene primer amplification. The data were produced by immunoSEQ multiplex PCR, yet TCRdb's version contains in-frame clones alone and is incomplete. The D gene and trimming were derived from the DNA, and the V and J assignments and clone size from that table. The repertoire holds approximately 440,000 clones, about 92% seen once, with about 0.57% in the top ten.

The clonotype originates from a man younger than 35 who had recovered from COVID-19. This sequence joins TRBV28 and TRBJ1-5, with 9 bases matching TRBD1. Sequences were obtained from PBMCs or T cells enriched from blood (not recorded which). CDR3 DNA sequence: TGTGCCAGCAGTCCCTTACCGGGACAGGGAAAGGGACAGCCCCAGCATTTT. It translates to CASSPLPGQGKGQPQHF.